The text below deals with one T cell receptor beta chain. The antigen it recognizes is unknown. Nothing much larger sits one base from this clone, and base qualities are not available. TCRbeta CDR3 regions were amplified from genomic DNA using the immunoSEQ Assay, a bias-controlled multiplex PCR. Regarding the original processing steps: The number of nucleated cells in each sample was estimated from the amplification of reference gene primers within the assay. To quantify the absolute abundance of each unique TCRbeta CDR3 rearrangement, sequence reads were collapsed and filtered. For each sample, productive Simpson clonality was calculated by taking the square root of Simpson's diversity index across productive rearrangements. The table was pulled from immuneACCESS by TCRdb, which kept in-frame rearrangements only. Such tables lose some clones; where checked, under half of the loss comes from unresolved V genes, and the rest has no known cause. Clonal size and the V and J genes are those of that table, whereas D and trimming came from the DNA. Counted in this sample were more than 85,000 clones; about 87% of them appeared once. Approximately 1% of the sample is held by the ten biggest clonotypes.

The sample is drawn from a study of blood T cell repertoires in COVID-19 (dated by TCRdb to about 2020). Looking at the study overall: Samples covering the acute and convalescent phases of COVID-19 were provided by collaborators in the United States, Italy and Spain. Where available, HLA class I and class II types were taken from metadata supplied by the sample provider and were not determined by assay-based typing. A freely available public database, intended as a resource for researchers studying the immune response to SARS-CoV-2, is where the repertoires were released. The dataset comprised deeply sampled blood TCRbeta repertoires from subjects exposed to, actively infected with, or recovered from COVID-19. The material from the prospective study consisted of cDNA or gDNA derived from T cells, B-cell-depleted T cells, or PBMCs. Nearly every sample came with metadata listing a de-identified subject ID, COVID-19 status, age in years and sex. Samples were obtained from the ongoing ImmuneRACE study (first 160 participants) and from over 1,000 subjects provided by 6 global collaborators.

The germline V gene encodes CDR1 SGHRS and CDR2 YFSETQ. Reading from cysteine to phenylalanine, the CDR3 counts 15 amino acids. This entry keeps only the CDR3 DNA: 45 bases, framed from base 1. Compared with germline, V lacks 0 bases and J lacks 6 bases; bases without a gene match: 6. The research as a whole found: The quantity of clinical and demographic metadata differed by source and by participant and was supplied without curation.

The collaborating institutions used their own protocols to collect whole blood in K2EDTA tubes. For TCRbeta analysis, collaborators shipped samples as frozen whole blood, isolated PBMCs, or DNA extracted from either of those sample types. Sequencing was performed on peripheral blood. The V gene is TRBV5-1 and the J gene is TRBJ2-1; TRBD1 fits 7 bases in the junction. This clonotype originated in a human donor in a cohort sampled during active COVID-19. Read as DNA, the sequence is TGCGCCAGCAGCTTGGCAGCAGGGGGAATCAATGAGCAGTTCTTC. This codes for CASSLAAGGINEQFF.